Following are 4 T cell receptor beta chains from one sample sequenced in a study of cytomegalovirus exposure and HLA in healthy donors. Primers: 60 Vbeta forward and 13 Jbeta reverse. Libraries were prepared by immunoSEQ multiplex PCR; TCRdb keeps only in-frame clonotypes and omits some of them. The sample includes around 130,000 clones, roughly 66% of them seen just once. The sequencing sample was made of PBMCs. All receptors come from a man aged 18 to 29 in good health and CMV-seronegative.

The rearrangement uses TRBV5-1 and TRBJ2-7; D is possibly TRBD1 (6 bases). The V gene's germline CDR1 is SGHRS and CDR2 YFSETQ. This CDR3 has 14 residues. V lost 3 bases to trimming and J lost 6 bases, with 16 bases between them. The chain's CDR3 is CASSSNLQGAEQYF. As DNA, the CDR3 is TGCGCCAGCAGCTCAAATTTACAGGGTGCCGAGCAGTACTTC.

The chain employs TRBV18 and TRBJ1-5, with 8 nucleotides matching TRBD1. V lost 5 bases to trimming and J lost 2 bases; unmatched junction nucleotides: 5. The CDR3 length is 15 residues. Germline V gives CDR1 KGHSH, CDR2 LQKENI. The CDR3 sequence is CASSSGTGGNQPQHF. Here the CDR3 DNA reads TGTGCCAGCTCATCCGGGACAGGTGGCAATCAGCCCCAGCATTTT.

The chain uses TRBV7-8 and TRBJ2-1, with D possibly TRBD1 on 5 matching bases. The V end lost 0 bases, the J end lost 3 bases, and 9 bases lay between the germline ends. Germline V gene sequence: CDR1 SGHVS, CDR2 FQNEAQ. The CDR3 runs 15 residues. The CDR3 loop reads CASSLAGVLYNEQFF. In DNA form, the CDR3 reads TGTGCCAGCAGCTTAGCAGGGGTCCTCTACAATGAGCAGTTCTTC. Based on the CDR3 plus reference TRBV7-8 and TRBJ2-1, the full variable domain is GAGVSQSPRYKVAKRGQDVALRCDPISGHVSLFWYQQALGQGPEFLTYFQNEAQLDKSGLPSDRFFAERPEGSVSTLKIQRTQQEDSAVYLCASSLAGVLYNEQFFGPGTRLTVL.

This chain connects TRBV7-6 to TRBJ2-1; 12 bases match TRBD2. Germline V gene data show CDR1 as SGHVS and CDR2 as FNYEAQ. Trimming took 4 bases from V and 8 from J; bases not matched to a gene: 15. This CDR3 is 18 amino acids long. The CDR3 DNA reads TGTGCCAGCAGCTCAGGCGGCCTAGCGGGGGGGGGCTGGGATGAGCAGTTCTTC. Its translation: CASSSGGLAGGGWDEQFF. The full variable domain, in which reference TRBV7-6 and TRBJ2-1 provide the parts outside the CDR3, is GAGVSQSPRYKVTKRGQDVALRCDPISGHVSLYWYRQALGQGPEFLTYFNYEAQQDKSGLPNDRFSAERPEGSISTLTIQRTEQRDSAMYRCASSSGGLAGGGWDEQFFGPGTRLTVL.